The rows below give T cell receptor beta chains drawn from one sample of a study of cytomegalovirus exposure and HLA in healthy donors. Some clones are missing from TCRdb's copy, which holds only in-frame ones; the method was immunoSEQ multiplex PCR. The sample gives more than 75,000 clones, 84% of which show up once; around 6% is in the top ten. Sequenced sample: PBMCs. The receptors come from a young woman in good health and CMV-seropositive. Both conserved end residues are part of each CDR3. Fields, in order: J gene, CDR3 length, clone size, V gene, D gene, CDR3 protein, CDR3 DNA. A D gene is named only where the DNA matches it firmly. Clone size is stated in some rows and not others, as once, few, many or a class when expanded.

j_call: TRBJ2-7
cdr3_length: 16
clone_size: NA
v_call: TRBV27
d_call: TRBD1
cdr3_aa: CASSSPGQGRSYEQYF
cdr3_nt: TGTGCCAGCAGTTCCCCGGGACAGGGGAGGTCCTACGAGCAGTACTTC

j_call: TRBJ2-1
cdr3_length: 12
clone_size: NA
v_call: TRBV9
d_call: TRBD2
cdr3_aa: CASSTLAGGKFF
cdr3_nt: TGTGCCAGCAGCACATTAGCGGGAGGCAAGTTCTTC

j_call: TRBJ2-2
cdr3_length: 13
clone_size: once
v_call: TRBV28
d_call: NA
cdr3_aa: CASINSVPGELFF
cdr3_nt: TGTGCCAGCATTAATAGCGTGCCCGGGGAGCTGTTTTTT

j_call: TRBJ2-7
cdr3_length: 14
clone_size: NA
v_call: TRBV9
d_call: TRBD2
cdr3_aa: CASSVSGGAGEQYF
cdr3_nt: TGTGCCAGCAGCGTTAGCGGGGGGGCTGGCGAGCAGTACTTC

j_call: TRBJ2-1
cdr3_length: 12
clone_size: NA
v_call: TRBV13
d_call: NA
cdr3_aa: CASSPQGNEQFF
cdr3_nt: TGTGCCAGCAGTCCCCAGGGGAATGAGCAGTTCTTC

j_call: TRBJ2-7
cdr3_length: 16
clone_size: NA
v_call: TRBV5-6
d_call: TRBD1
cdr3_aa: CASSLLYRGLNYEQYF
cdr3_nt: TGTGCCAGCAGCTTGTTGTACAGGGGGCTGAACTACGAGCAGTACTTC

j_call: TRBJ1-1
cdr3_length: 14
clone_size: few
v_call: TRBV9
d_call: TRBD1
cdr3_aa: CASSIGTVGTEAFF
cdr3_nt: TGTGCCAGCAGCATCGGGACAGTCGGCACTGAAGCTTTCTTT

j_call: TRBJ2-7
cdr3_length: 12
clone_size: NA
v_call: TRBV28
d_call: NA
cdr3_aa: CASRDSRYEQYF
cdr3_nt: TGTGCCAGCAGGGACAGTCGCTACGAGCAGTACTTC

j_call: TRBJ2-5
cdr3_length: 14
clone_size: NA
v_call: TRBV5-6
d_call: TRBD1
cdr3_aa: CASSLDYRGETQYF
cdr3_nt: TGTGCCAGCAGCTTGGACTACAGGGGGGAGACCCAGTACTTC

j_call: TRBJ2-2
cdr3_length: 13
clone_size: NA
v_call: TRBV30
d_call: NA
cdr3_aa: CAWSVQGSGELFF
cdr3_nt: TGTGCCTGGAGTGTACAGGGCTCCGGGGAGCTGTTTTTT

j_call: TRBJ2-5
cdr3_length: 15
clone_size: NA
v_call: TRBV5-1
d_call: TRBD2
cdr3_aa: CASSLAGTSGETQYF
cdr3_nt: TGCGCCAGCAGCTTGGCCGGGACTAGCGGTGAGACCCAGTACTTC

j_call: TRBJ2-3
cdr3_length: 14
clone_size: NA
v_call: TRBV6-6
d_call: TRBD2
cdr3_aa: CASTLGLAGDTQYF
cdr3_nt: TGTGCCAGCACCCTGGGACTAGCGGGAGATACGCAGTATTTT

j_call: TRBJ1-4
cdr3_length: 15
clone_size: NA
v_call: TRBV28
d_call: TRBD1
cdr3_aa: CASSFPGTGTEKLFF
cdr3_nt: TGTGCCAGCAGTTTCCCCGGGACAGGCACCGAAAAACTGTTTTTT

j_call: TRBJ2-7
cdr3_length: 12
clone_size: NA
v_call: TRBV7-9
d_call: NA
cdr3_aa: CAVGGFSYEQYF
cdr3_nt: TGTGCCGTCGGCGGTTTCTCCTACGAGCAGTACTTC

j_call: TRBJ1-5
cdr3_length: 14
clone_size: NA
v_call: TRBV2
d_call: TRBD1
cdr3_aa: CASSGGQPGQPQHF
cdr3_nt: TGTGCCAGCAGTGGGGGACAGCCGGGTCAGCCCCAGCATTTT

j_call: TRBJ2-7
cdr3_length: 15
clone_size: once
v_call: TRBV2
d_call: NA
cdr3_aa: CASSHDSDGSYEQYF
cdr3_nt: TGTGCCAGCAGTCACGACAGTGACGGATCCTACGAGCAGTACTTC

j_call: TRBJ1-2
cdr3_length: 15
clone_size: NA
v_call: TRBV9
d_call: NA
cdr3_aa: CASSGRGRGGSGYTF
cdr3_nt: TGTGCCAGCAGCGGTCGAGGGCGAGGGGGAAGTGGCTACACCTTC